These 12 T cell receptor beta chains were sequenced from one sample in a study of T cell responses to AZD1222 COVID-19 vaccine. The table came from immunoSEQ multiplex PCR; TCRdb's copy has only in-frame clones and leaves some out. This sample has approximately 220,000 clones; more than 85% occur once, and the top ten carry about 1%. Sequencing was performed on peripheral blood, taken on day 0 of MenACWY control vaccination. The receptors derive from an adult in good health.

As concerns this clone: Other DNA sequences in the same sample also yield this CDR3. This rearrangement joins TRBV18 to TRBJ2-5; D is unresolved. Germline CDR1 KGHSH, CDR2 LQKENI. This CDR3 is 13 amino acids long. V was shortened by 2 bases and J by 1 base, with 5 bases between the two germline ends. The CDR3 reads CASSPSVQETQYF. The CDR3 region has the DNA TGTGCCAGCTCACCATCGGTCCAAGAGACCCAGTACTTC.

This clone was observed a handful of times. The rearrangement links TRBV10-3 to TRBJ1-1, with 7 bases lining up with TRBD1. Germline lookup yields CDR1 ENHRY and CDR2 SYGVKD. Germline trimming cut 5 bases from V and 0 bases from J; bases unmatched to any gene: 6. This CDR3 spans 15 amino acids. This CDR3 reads CAISSSDRVNTEAFF. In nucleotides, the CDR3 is TGTGCCATCAGTTCGTCTGACAGGGTGAACACTGAAGCTTTCTTT.

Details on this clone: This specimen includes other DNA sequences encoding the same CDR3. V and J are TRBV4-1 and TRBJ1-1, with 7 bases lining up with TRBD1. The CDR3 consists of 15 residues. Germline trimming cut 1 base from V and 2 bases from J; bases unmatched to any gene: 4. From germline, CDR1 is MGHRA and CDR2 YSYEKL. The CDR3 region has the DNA TGCGCCAGCAGCCAAGCCGGGACAGCCAACACTGAAGCTTTCTTT. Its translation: CASSQAGTANTEAFF.

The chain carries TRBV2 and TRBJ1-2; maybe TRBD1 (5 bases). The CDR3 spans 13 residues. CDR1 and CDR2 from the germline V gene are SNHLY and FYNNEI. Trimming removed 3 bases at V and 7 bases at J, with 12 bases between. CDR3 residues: CASSEGVVGGYTF. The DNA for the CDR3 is TGTGCCAGCAGTGAGGGGGTTGTGGGTGGCTACACCTTC.

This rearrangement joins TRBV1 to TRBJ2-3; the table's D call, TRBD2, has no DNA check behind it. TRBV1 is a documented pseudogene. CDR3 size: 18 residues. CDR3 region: CTSQRLAGATCRTDTQYF. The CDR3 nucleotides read TGCACCAGCCAAAGACTAGCGGGGGCTACCTGTCGGACAGATACGCAGTATTTT.

The CDR3 is CASSLSLSATEAFF. CDR3 in DNA: TGTGCCAGCAGTTTATCCCTCTCGGCGACTGAAGCTTTCTTT. The chain carries TRBV27 and TRBJ1-1; D is undetermined. Trimming took off 0 bases at V and 5 bases at J, with 10 bases between the two ends. This CDR3 has 14 residues. Germline loops: CDR1 MNHEY, CDR2 SMNVEV (reference sequence).

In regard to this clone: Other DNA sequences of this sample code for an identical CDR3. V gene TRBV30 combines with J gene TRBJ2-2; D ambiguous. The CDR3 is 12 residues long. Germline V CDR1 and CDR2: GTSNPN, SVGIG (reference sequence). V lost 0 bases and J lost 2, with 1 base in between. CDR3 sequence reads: CAWSVNTGELFF. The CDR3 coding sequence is TGTGCCTGGAGTGTCAACACCGGGGAGCTGTTTTTT. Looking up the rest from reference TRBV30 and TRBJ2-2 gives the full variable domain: SQTIHQWPATLVQPVGSPLSLECTVEGTSNPNLYWYRQAAGRGLQLLFYSVGIGQISSEVPQNLSASRPQDRQFILSSKKLLLSDSGFYLCAWSVNTGELFFGEGSRLTVL.

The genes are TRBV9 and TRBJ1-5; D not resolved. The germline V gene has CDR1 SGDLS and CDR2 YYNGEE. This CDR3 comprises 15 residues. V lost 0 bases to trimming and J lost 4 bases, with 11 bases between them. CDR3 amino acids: CASSVGSVGNQPQHF. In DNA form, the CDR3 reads TGTGCCAGCAGCGTAGGCTCGGTCGGTAATCAGCCCCAGCATTTT.

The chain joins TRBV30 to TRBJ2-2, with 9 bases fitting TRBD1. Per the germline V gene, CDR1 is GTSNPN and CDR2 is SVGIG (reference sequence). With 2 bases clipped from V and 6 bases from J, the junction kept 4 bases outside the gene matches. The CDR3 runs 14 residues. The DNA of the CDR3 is TGTGCCTGGAGTCCCGGGACAGGGTCCGGGGAGCTGTTTTTT. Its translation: CAWSPGTGSGELFF.

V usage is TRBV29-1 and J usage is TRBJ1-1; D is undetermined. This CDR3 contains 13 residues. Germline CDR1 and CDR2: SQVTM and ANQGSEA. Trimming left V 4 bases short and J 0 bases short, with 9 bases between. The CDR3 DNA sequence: TGCAGCGTTGGGACGGTTTTGAACACTGAAGCTTTCTTT. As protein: CSVGTVLNTEAFF.

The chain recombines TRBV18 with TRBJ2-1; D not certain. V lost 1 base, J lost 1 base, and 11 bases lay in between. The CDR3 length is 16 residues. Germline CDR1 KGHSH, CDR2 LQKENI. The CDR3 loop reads CASSPRTRSSYNEQFF. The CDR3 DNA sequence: TGTGCCAGCTCACCACGGACGAGAAGTTCCTACAATGAGCAGTTCTTC.

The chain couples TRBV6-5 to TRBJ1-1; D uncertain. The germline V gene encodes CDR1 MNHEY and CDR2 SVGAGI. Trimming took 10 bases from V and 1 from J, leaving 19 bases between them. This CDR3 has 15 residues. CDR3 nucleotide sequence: TGTGCCACCCAGCAACAGTATCTGGGGAACACTGAAGCTTTCTTT. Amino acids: CATQQQYLGNTEAFF.